One and the same sample provided the 27 T cell receptor beta chains below, sequenced in a study of tumour-infiltrating T cells in Burkitt lymphoma (dated by TCRdb to 2018 to 2021). Library creation used the immunoSEQ multiplex PCR assay. Here the immuneACCESS table is served through TCRdb, limited to in-frame sequences with V and J called. Missing clones are a known gap in these copies; in checked studies unresolved V genes cover under half, and the rest lacks a known reason. This sample lists about 3,300 clones; 10% to 15% were detected once. More than 7% of the sample goes to the ten largest clones. The source material was tumor tissue. The receptors come from a human donor with Burkitt lymphoma.

The gene calls are TRBV7-6 and TRBJ2-6, with D possibly TRBD1 on 5 matching bases. Germline V gene sequence: CDR1 SGHVS, CDR2 FNYEAQ. Trimming left V 5 bases short and J 0 bases short, with 11 bases between. CDR3 size: 16 residues. Written as DNA, the CDR3 is TGTGCCAGCAGCCCAGGGCCTAGCTCTGGGGCCAACGTCCTGACTTTC. Residues: CASSPGPSSGANVLTF.

V is TRBV7-8 and J is TRBJ2-7; D uncertain. The V gene lost 3 bases and the J gene lost 2 bases, with 11 bases spanning the gap. CDR1 is SGHVS, CDR2 FQNEAQ, per germline. This CDR3 has 14 residues. DNA of the CDR3: TGTGCCAGCAGCTTCCGTGCGGCGGCCTACGAGCAGTACTTC. Its protein product is CASSFRAAAYEQYF.

The V and J genes are TRBV4-3 and TRBJ2-1, with no clear D. V was cut by 1 base and J by 3 bases, with 10 bases left in between. The germline V gene has CDR1 LGHNA and CDR2 YSLEER. The CDR3 sequence is 15 residues long. For the CDR3, the DNA is TGCGCCAGCAGCCAAGTAGTAAACAGCTACAATGAGCAGTTCTTC. Translating it yields CASSQVVNSYNEQFF.

The genes are TRBV7-2 and TRBJ2-2; the D gene is possibly TRBD1 (5 bases). Germline V gene data show CDR1 as SGHTA and CDR2 as FQGNSA. The CDR3 contains 17 residues. Trimming shortened V by 0 bases and J by 3 bases, and 14 bases separated the two germline ends. CDR3: CASSLAGGRVDTGELFF. DNA of the CDR3: TGTGCCAGCAGCTTAGCAGGCGGCAGGGTGGACACCGGGGAGCTGTTTTTT.

This chain links TRBV2 with TRBJ2-5; 7 positions match TRBD2. V was pared by 9 bases and J by 2 bases, with 12 bases of the junction left unmatched. The germline V gene encodes CDR1 SNHLY and CDR2 FYNNEI. This CDR3 has 15 amino acids. The CDR3 here is CASWALAVLQETQYF. CDR3 DNA sequence: TGTGCCAGTTGGGCGCTAGCGGTACTACAAGAGACCCAGTACTTC.

V usage is TRBV6-6 and J usage is TRBJ2-3; TRBD1 might be the D (6 bases). The CDR3 has 16 residues. Trimming cost V 0 bases and J 2 bases, with 12 bases left between them. Germline-derived CDR1 and CDR2 are MNHNY and SVGAGI (reference sequence). Here the CDR3 DNA reads TGTGCCAGCAGTTACTCACCAGGGGTTCCCACAGATACGCAGTATTTT. Translating it yields CASSYSPGVPTDTQYF.

This sequence joins TRBV18 and TRBJ2-5; D gene unclear. V lost 3 bases, J lost 1 base, and 6 bases lay in between. The CDR3 has 13 amino acids. Germline V gene lookup returns CDR1 KGHSH and CDR2 LQKENI. In DNA, the CDR3 is TGTGCCAGCTCACCTCGCTTCCAAGAGACCCAGTACTTC. This gives the protein CASSPRFQETQYF.

As to this clone: The conserved closing phenylalanine or tryptophan is absent in this CDR3, likely reflecting a read error. CDR3: CSARGNTIYV. CDR3 coding DNA: TGCAGTGCAAGAGGAAACACCATATATGTT. This chain connects TRBV20-1 to TRBJ1-3; unclear D gene. This CDR3 comprises 10 residues. Germline V gene data show CDR1 as DFQATT and CDR2 as SNEGSKA (reference sequence).

This clone is categorized as large. V usage is TRBV4-3 and J usage is TRBJ2-2; unclear D gene. V gave up 4 bases and J gave up 5 bases, with 8 bases separating them. This CDR3 is built from 13 residues. Germline values: CDR1 LGHNA, CDR2 YSLEER. The CDR3 is CASSRKGTGELFF. The DNA for the CDR3 is TGCGCCAGCAGCCGAAAAGGAACCGGGGAGCTGTTTTTT.

V usage is TRBV6-6 and J usage is TRBJ2-5; D is uncertain. The last part of the DNA fits TRBJ2-7 better; the J call may be wrong. This CDR3 has 13 amino acids. Germline assignment: CDR1 MNHNY and CDR2 SVGAGI (reference sequence). In DNA form, the CDR3 reads TGTGCCAGCGGTCAGGATTACTCCTACGAGCAGTACTTC. Translating gives CASGQDYSYEQYF.

As for this clone: One end of the junction is discordant with germline, which a read error may explain. The chain couples TRBV29-1 to TRBJ2-3; D is undetermined. Germline V gene sequence: CDR1 SQVTM, CDR2 ANQGSEA. The CDR3 has 14 residues. This CDR3 is CSVAKTTSRDTQYF. The CDR3 DNA reads TGCAGCGTGGCGAAGACGACCAGCAGAGATACGCAGTATTTT.

The J gene is TRBJ1-2, the V gene TRBV5-8; weak D call: TRBD1 (5 bases). There are 15 residues in the CDR3. Germline CDR1 is SGHTS and CDR2 is YDEGEE. V lost 0 bases and J lost 2, with 11 bases in between. The DNA for the CDR3 is TGTGCCAGCAGCTTGGAGACAGCCCTGAACTATGGCTACACCTTC. Protein product: CASSLETALNYGYTF. The variable domain in full, completed from reference TRBV5-8 and TRBJ1-2, reads EAGVTQSPTHLIKTRGQQATLRCSPISGHTSVYWYQQALGLGLQFLLWYDEGEERNRGNFPPRFSGRQFPNYSSELNVNALELEDSALYLCASSLETALNYGYTFGSGTRLTVV.

This clone was counted between two and nine times. The chain joins TRBV25-1 to TRBJ1-2; D perhaps matches TRBD1 (6 bases). Germline V CDR1 and CDR2: MGHDK, SYGVNS. The CDR3 consists of 14 residues. Trimming removed 10 bases from V and 8 bases from J, with 23 bases in between. CDR3 protein: CATSGQFLFEGYTF. The DNA for the CDR3 is TGTGCCACCAGCGGACAGTTTCTCTTTGAAGGCTACACCTTC.

The chain links TRBV11-2 to TRBJ1-1; D might be TRBD1 (6 bases). V lost 5 bases and J 1 base, leaving 23 bases between the germline ends. There are 18 residues in the CDR3. Germline CDR1 is SGHAT and CDR2 is FQNNGV. CDR3 nucleotides: TGTGCCAGCAGCGTACTACTCTCACAGGGTCGGAGGAACACTGAAGCTTTCTTT. It translates to CASSVLLSQGRRNTEAFF.

The chain joins TRBV5-1 to TRBJ1-2; 10 bases are a match to TRBD1. CDR1 is SGHRS and CDR2 is YFSETQ in the germline V gene. The CDR3 contains 14 residues. The ends lost 4 bases at V and 5 bases at J; junction bases unmatched: 5. CDR3 sequence reads: CASSPTGQGYGYTF. The CDR3 DNA reads as TGCGCCAGCAGCCCGACGGGACAGGGGTATGGCTACACCTTC. The variable domain in full, completed from reference TRBV5-1 and TRBJ1-2, reads KAGVTQTPRYLIKTRGQQVTLSCSPISGHRSVSWYQQTPGQGLQFLFEYFSETQRNKGNFPGRFSGRQFSNSRSEMNVSTLELGDSALYLCASSPTGQGYGYTFGSGTRLTVV.

The rearrangement joins TRBV5-8 to TRBJ2-3, with D perhaps matching TRBD1 (6 bases). Trimming left V 0 bases short and J 3 bases short, with 11 bases between. This CDR3 is built from 15 residues. The germline gives CDR1 SGHTS, CDR2 YDEGEE. CDR3 sequence reads: CASSLGQAVTDTQYF. Written as DNA, the CDR3 is TGTGCCAGCAGCTTGGGACAGGCTGTTACAGATACGCAGTATTTT.

This clone was counted between two and nine times. The CDR3 DNA reads as TGTGCCAGCAGTGAATGGGCAGGGAAGATCCACGAGCAGTACTTC. Encoded protein: CASSEWAGKIHEQYF. This sequence joins TRBV6-1 and TRBJ2-7; tentatively, D is TRBD1 (5 bases). Trimming stripped 2 bases from V and 5 bases from J, with 16 bases between. CDR1 and CDR2 (germline): MNHNS, SASEGT. The CDR3 covers 15 residues.

This chain links TRBV18 with TRBJ2-1, with TRBD2 identical over 10 bases. V lost 6 bases to trimming and J lost 8 bases; unmatched junction nucleotides: 10. This CDR3 contains 15 residues. Germline V gene lookup returns CDR1 KGHSH and CDR2 LQKENI. The CDR3, as DNA: TGTGCCAGCTCCCTAACTAGCGGGGTCCGGGATGAGCAGTTCTTC. It encodes CASSLTSGVRDEQFF.

The chain recombines TRBV5-1 with TRBJ2-7; either TRBD1 or TRBD2 may fit D (5 bases each). Per the germline V gene, CDR1 is SGHRS and CDR2 is YFSETQ. The CDR3 runs to 16 residues. With 4 bases removed from V and 0 bases from J, the gap between germline ends came to 17 bases. The DNA of the CDR3 is TGCGCCAGCAGCAGTCCGGGACCGACGAGCTCCTACGAGCAGTACTTC. Translation: CASSSPGPTSSYEQYF.

In this sample, this clone turned up a few times. The rearrangement links TRBV6-5 to TRBJ1-2; TRBD1 agrees at 7 bases. The CDR3 sequence is 15 residues long. Germline-derived CDR1 and CDR2 are MNHEY and SVGAGI. Trimming took 5 bases from V and 4 from J; bases not matched to a gene: 10. The CDR3 reads CASSPWWGQLYGYTF. The CDR3 DNA is TGTGCCAGCAGTCCCTGGTGGGGACAGCTCTATGGCTACACCTTC.

This clone was recorded a few times. The chain employs TRBV7-2 and TRBJ2-1; 8 bases fit TRBD1. CDR3 length: 15 amino acids. With 6 bases clipped from V and 0 bases from J, the junction kept 4 bases outside the gene matches. Germline V lookup: CDR1 SGHTA, CDR2 FQGNSA. CDR3 nucleotides: TGTGCCAGCAGACGAACAGGGGGCTCCTACAATGAGCAGTTCTTC. This codes for CASRRTGGSYNEQFF. The entire variable domain, with the rest obtained from reference TRBV7-2 and TRBJ2-1, is as follows: GAGVSQSPSNKVTEKGKDVELRCDPISGHTALYWYRQSLGQGLEFLIYFQGNSAPDKSGLPSDRFSAERTGGSVSTLTIQRTQQEDSAVYLCASRRTGGSYNEQFFGPGTRLTVL.

The CDR3 loop is CASSERGGSGGLTEAFF. DNA for the CDR3: TGTGCCAGCAGTGAGAGGGGGGGTTCCGGCGGATTAACTGAAGCTTTCTTT. The chain carries TRBV6-1 and TRBJ1-1, with a possible D match to TRBD1 (6 bases). Germline V CDR1 and CDR2: MNHNS, SASEGT. The V end was cut by 3 bases, the J end by 5 bases, with 22 bases between. The CDR3 spans 17 residues.

The CDR3 spells CASSVGKGSNGYTF. The CDR3 DNA is TGTGCCAGCAGCGTAGGCAAGGGGTCGAATGGCTACACCTTC. The V call is TRBV9, the J call TRBJ1-2; D is perhaps TRBD1 (5 bases). In germline, CDR1 is SGDLS, CDR2 YYNGEE. Trimming pared 0 bases from V and 6 bases from J, leaving 12 bases between. The CDR3 is 14 amino acids.

V is TRBV28 and J is TRBJ1-1; perhaps TRBD1 as D (5 bases). The CDR3 consists of 14 residues. Trimming took off 5 bases at V and 4 bases at J, with 14 bases between the two ends. Germline CDR1 reads MDHEN; CDR2 reads SYDVKM. CDR3 region: CASSRQGLGTEAFF. Written as DNA, the CDR3 is TGTGCCAGCAGTAGGCAGGGCCTGGGCACTGAAGCTTTCTTT.

The V gene is TRBV4-1, the J gene TRBJ2-3; 9 nucleotides match TRBD2. The V and J ends lost 2 bases and 4 bases, in that order; junction bases with no gene match: 10. CDR3 size: 17 residues. CDR1 and CDR2 from the germline V gene are MGHRA and YSYEKL. This chain's CDR3 is CASSQLQVAGVSDTQYF. The DNA of the CDR3 is TGCGCCAGCAGCCAACTCCAGGTAGCGGGGGTATCAGATACGCAGTATTTT.

This clone was counted between two and nine times. The rearrangement joins TRBV12-5 to TRBJ2-7, with D perhaps matching TRBD1 (5 bases). The germline CDR1 and CDR2 sequences are LGHNT and FRNRAP. The CDR3 totals 17 residues. Deletions cut 1 base from V and 0 bases from J, with 16 bases between. The CDR3 here is CASGLGLENRNSYEQYF. CDR3 bases: TGTGCTAGTGGTTTGGGCCTGGAGAACAGGAACTCCTACGAGCAGTACTTC.

The V and J genes are TRBV4-2 and TRBJ2-3, with a tentative D call TRBD2 (5 bases). The CDR3 runs to 17 residues. Germline values: CDR1 LGHNA, CDR2 YNFKEQ. The V and J ends lost 0 bases and 2 bases respectively, with 15 bases between them. The CDR3 here is CASSQDLGSPSTDTQYF. The CDR3 DNA follows: TGTGCCAGCAGCCAAGACTTAGGGAGCCCCTCCACAGATACGCAGTATTTT.